This paragraph reports one T cell receptor (beta chain). Its target is not known. The entry originates in a study of shared clonotypes between healthy human individuals. Repertoires were generated with immunoSEQ multiplex PCR, while TCRdb's copy carries only in-frame clones and drops some. The data show more than 2 million clones, 85% to 95% seen once. CD45RA+ naive and CD45RA-negative memory subsets were separated from CD4+ cells. The CDR3 spans 15 residues. Germline-derived CDR1 and CDR2 are MNHEY and SVGAGI. Trimming took off 5 bases at V and 1 base at J, with 15 bases between the two ends. The study's findings and limits: Researchers sampled blood only, noting tissue repertoires likely differ.

The V gene is TRBV6-5, the J gene TRBJ2-7, with D possibly called TRBD1 or TRBD2 (5 bases each). Source material: naive CD4+ T cells sorted from blood. Subset indicated: CD45RA+ positively selected. The clonotype comes from a young man in good health. CDR3 residues: CASSPDPGRSYEQYF. The CDR3 nucleotides are TGTGCCAGCAGTCCTGATCCGGGACGGTCCTACGAGCAGTACTTC.